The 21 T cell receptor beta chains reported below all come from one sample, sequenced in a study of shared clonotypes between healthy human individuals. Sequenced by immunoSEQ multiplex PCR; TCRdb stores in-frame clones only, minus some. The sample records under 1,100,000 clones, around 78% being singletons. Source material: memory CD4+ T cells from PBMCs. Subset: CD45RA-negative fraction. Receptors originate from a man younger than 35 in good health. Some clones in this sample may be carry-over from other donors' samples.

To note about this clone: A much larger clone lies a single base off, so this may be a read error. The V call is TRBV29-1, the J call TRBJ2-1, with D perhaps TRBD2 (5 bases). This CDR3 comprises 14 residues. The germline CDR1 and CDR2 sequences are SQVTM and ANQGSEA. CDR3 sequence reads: CGVAEDFINNEQFF. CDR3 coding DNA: TGCGGCGTTGCAGAGGACTTCATTAACAATGAGCAGTTCTTC.

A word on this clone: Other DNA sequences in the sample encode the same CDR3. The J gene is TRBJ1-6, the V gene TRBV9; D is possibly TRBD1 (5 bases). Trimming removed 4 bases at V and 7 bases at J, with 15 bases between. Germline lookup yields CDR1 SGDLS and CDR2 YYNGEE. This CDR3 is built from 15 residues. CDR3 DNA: TGTGCCAGCAGCTCTACGGGGGTGGGCAATTCACCCCTCCACTTT. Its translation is CASSSTGVGNSPLHF.

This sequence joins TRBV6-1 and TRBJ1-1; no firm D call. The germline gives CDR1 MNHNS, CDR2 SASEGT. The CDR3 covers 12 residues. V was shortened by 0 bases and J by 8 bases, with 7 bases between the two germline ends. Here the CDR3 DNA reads TGTGCCAGCAGTGAAGCGGGTATGGAAGCTTTCTTT. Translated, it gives CASSEAGMEAFF.

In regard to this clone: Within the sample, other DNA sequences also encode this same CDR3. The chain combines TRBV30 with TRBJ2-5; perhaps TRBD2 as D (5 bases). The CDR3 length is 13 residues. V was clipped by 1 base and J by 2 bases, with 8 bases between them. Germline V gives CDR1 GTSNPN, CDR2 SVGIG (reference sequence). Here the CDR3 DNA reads TGTGCCTGGAGTGCCGGGGTTCAAGAGACCCAGTACTTC. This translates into CAWSAGVQETQYF.

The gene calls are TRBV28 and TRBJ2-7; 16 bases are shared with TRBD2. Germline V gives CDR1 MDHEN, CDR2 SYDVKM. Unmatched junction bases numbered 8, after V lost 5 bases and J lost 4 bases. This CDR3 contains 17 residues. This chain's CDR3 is CASSLGLAGGVVYEQYF. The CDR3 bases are TGTGCCAGCAGTCTGGGACTAGCGGGAGGGGTAGTGTACGAGCAGTACTTC.

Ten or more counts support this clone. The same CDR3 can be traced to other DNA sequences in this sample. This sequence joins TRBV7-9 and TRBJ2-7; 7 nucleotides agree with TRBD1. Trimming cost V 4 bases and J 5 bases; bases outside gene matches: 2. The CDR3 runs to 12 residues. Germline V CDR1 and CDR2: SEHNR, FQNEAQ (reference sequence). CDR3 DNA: TGTGCCAGCAGCTCGACAGGGAACGAGCAGTACTTC. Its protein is CASSSTGNEQYF.

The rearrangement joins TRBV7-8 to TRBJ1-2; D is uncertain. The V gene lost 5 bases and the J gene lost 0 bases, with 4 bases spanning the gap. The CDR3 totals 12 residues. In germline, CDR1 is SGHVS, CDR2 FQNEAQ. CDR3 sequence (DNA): TGTGCCAGCAGCCAGACTAACTATGGCTACACCTTC. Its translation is CASSQTNYGYTF.

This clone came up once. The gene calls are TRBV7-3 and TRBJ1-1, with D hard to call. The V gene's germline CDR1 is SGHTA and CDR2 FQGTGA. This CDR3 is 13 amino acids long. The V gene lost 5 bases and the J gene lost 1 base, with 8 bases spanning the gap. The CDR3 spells CASSASGNTEAFF. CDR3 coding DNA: TGTGCCAGCAGCGCTTCAGGGAACACTGAAGCTTTCTTT.

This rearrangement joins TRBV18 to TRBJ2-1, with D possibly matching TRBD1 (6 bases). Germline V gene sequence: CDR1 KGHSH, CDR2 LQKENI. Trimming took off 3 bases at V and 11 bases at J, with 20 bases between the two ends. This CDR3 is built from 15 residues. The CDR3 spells CASSPGERGQWKQFF. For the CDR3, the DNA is TGTGCCAGCTCACCCGGGGAAAGGGGACAATGGAAGCAGTTCTTC.

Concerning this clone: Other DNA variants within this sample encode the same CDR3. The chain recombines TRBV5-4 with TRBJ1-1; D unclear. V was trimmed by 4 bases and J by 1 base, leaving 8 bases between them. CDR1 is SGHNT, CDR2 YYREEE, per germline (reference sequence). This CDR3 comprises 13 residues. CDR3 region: CASSQPGNTEAFF. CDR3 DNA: TGTGCCAGCAGCCAGCCGGGGAACACTGAAGCTTTCTTT. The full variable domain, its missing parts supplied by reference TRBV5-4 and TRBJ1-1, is ETGVTQSPTHLIKTRGQQVTLRCSSQSGHNTVSWYQQALGQGPQFIFQYYREEENGRGNFPPRFSGLQFPNYSSELNVNALELDDSALYLCASSQPGNTEAFFGQGTRLTVV.

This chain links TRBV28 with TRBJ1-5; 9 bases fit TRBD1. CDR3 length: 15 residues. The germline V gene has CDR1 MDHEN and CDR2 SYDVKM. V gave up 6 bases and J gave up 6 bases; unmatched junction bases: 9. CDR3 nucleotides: TGTGCCAGCAGATACCGGGACAGGGTACGTCAGCCCCAGCATTTT. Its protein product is CASRYRDRVRQPQHF.

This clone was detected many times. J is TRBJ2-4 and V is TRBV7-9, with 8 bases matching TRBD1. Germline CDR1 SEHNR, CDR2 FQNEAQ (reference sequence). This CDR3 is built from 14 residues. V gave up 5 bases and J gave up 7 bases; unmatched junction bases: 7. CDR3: CASSRDDRGNIQYF. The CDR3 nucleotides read TGTGCCAGCAGCCGGGATGACAGGGGTAACATTCAGTACTTC.

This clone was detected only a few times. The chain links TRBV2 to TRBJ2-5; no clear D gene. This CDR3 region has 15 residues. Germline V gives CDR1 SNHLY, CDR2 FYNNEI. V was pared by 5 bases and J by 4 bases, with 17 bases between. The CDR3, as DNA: TGTGCCAGCAGTAGTTCTCCCGCGAGGATAGAGACCCAGTACTTC. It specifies CASSSSPARIETQYF.

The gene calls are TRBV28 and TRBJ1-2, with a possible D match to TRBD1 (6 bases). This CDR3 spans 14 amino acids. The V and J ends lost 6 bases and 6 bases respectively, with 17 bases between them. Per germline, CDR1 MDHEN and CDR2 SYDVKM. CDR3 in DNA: TGTGCCAGCAGATCCCCAGGGGTAGGAGATGGCTACACCTTC. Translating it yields CASRSPGVGDGYTF.

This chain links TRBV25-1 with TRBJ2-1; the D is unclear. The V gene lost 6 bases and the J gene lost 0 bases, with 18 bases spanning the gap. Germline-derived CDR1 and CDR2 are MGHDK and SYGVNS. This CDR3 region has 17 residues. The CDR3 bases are TGTGCCAGCAGCGGTATGCGGACCCAGAGCTCCTACAATGAGCAGTTCTTC. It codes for CASSGMRTQSSYNEQFF.

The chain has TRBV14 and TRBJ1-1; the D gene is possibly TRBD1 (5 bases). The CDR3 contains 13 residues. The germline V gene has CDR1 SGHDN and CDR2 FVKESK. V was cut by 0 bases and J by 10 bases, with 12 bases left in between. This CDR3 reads CASSQDIGARAFF. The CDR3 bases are TGTGCCAGCAGCCAAGATATTGGGGCCCGAGCTTTCTTT.

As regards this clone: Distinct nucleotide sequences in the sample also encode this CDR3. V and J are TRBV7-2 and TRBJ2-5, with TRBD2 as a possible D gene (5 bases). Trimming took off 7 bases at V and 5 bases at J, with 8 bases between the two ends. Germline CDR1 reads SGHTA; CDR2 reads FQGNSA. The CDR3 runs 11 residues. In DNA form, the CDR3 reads TGTGCCAGCACGAGAGGGGAGACCCAGTACTTC. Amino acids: CASTRGETQYF.

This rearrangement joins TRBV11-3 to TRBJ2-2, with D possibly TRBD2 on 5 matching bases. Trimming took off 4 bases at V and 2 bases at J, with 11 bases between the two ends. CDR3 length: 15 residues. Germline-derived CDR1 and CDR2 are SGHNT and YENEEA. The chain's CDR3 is CASSSDRGNTGELFF. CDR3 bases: TGTGCCAGCAGCTCCGATCGGGGTAACACCGGGGAGCTGTTTTTT.

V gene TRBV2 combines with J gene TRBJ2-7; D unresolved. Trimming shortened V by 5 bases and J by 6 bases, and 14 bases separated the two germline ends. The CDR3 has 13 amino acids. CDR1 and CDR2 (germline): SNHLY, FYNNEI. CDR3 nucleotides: TGTGCCAGCAGTCGTCGTCGTGGCAGCGAGCAGTACTTC. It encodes CASSRRRGSEQYF.

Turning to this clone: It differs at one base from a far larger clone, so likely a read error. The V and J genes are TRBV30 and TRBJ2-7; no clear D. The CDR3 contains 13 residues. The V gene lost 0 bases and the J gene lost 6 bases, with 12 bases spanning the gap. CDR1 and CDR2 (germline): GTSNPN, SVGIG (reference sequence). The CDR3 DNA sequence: TGTGCCTGGAGTGTGTCCCTCGGAAGCGAGCAGTACTTC. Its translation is CAWSVSLGSEQYF.

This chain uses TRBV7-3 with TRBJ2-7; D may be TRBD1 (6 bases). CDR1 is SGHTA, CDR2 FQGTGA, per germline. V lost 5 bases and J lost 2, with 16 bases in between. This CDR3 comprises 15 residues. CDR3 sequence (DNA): TGTGCCAGCAGCCAGGGGCGGAGCCCGCCCTACGAGCAGTACTTC. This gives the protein CASSQGRSPPYEQYF.